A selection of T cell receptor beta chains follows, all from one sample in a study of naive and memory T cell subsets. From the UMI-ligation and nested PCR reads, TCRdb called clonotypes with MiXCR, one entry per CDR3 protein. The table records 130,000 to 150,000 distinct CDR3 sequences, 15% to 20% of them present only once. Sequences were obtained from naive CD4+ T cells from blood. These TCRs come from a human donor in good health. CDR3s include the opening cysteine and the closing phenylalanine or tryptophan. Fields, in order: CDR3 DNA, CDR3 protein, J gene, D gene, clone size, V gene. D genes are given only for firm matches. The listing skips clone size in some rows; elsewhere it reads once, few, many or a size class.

TGTGCCATCAGTGGATCCTCGCAGGGGAGAGAGCAGTACTTC CAISGSSQGREQYF TRBJ2-7 - few TRBV10-3
TGTGCCAGCGGGCTGCCCCAGCATTTT CASGLPQHF TRBJ1-5 - few TRBV6-2/TRBV6-3
TGTGCTAGTGGAACGGACCCCTTGGGGAATGAGCAGTTCTTC CASGTDPLGNEQFF TRBJ2-1 - few TRBV12-5
TGCGCCAGCAGCTTGGCTTCAAATGCTCCAGATACGCAGTATTTT CASSLASNAPDTQYF TRBJ2-3 - - TRBV5-1
TGTGCCAGCAGCCTTCGTTTGAGCACCGGGGAGCTGTTTTTT CASSLRLSTGELFF TRBJ2-2 - - TRBV11-2
TGTGCCACCAGTGACTCGGGACCAGGTGAAGCTTTCTTT CATSDSGPGEAFF TRBJ1-1 - - TRBV24-1
TGTGCCAGCAGCGCGGACAGGGGAATTTCTGAAGCTTTCTTT CASSADRGISEAFF TRBJ1-1 TRBD1 few TRBV7-2
TGTGCCAGCAGCTTAAAGCAGTGTGGGAATGAGCAGTTCTTC CASSLKQCGNEQFF TRBJ2-1 - - TRBV11-1
TGCAGTGCTAGGGTTCTTGGGGGGATAGGAAACATTCAGTACTTC CSARVLGGIGNIQYF TRBJ2-4 - - TRBV20-1
TGTGCCAGCAGTCACAGGGCTGTCAAGCAGTTCTTC CASSHRAVKQFF TRBJ2-1 - many TRBV6-2/TRBV6-3
TGCAGTGCTACCCGGACAGGGGGCCCCGGCGAGCAGTACTTC CSATRTGGPGEQYF TRBJ2-7 TRBD1 - TRBV20-1
TGCGCCAGCAGCCAAGGGAGGGCTAGCGGGAGTGCCGGGGAGCTGTTTTTT CASSQGRASGSAGELFF TRBJ2-2 TRBD2 - TRBV4-1
TGCAGCGTTGCGGCTCGGAGAGCAAACACTGAAGCTTTCTTT CSVAARRANTEAFF TRBJ1-1 - - TRBV29-1
TGTGCCAGCAGGCCCAGGGGGACGGAGACCCAGTACTTC CASRPRGTETQYF TRBJ2-5 TRBD1 few TRBV7-8
TGTGCCAGCAGCCCCCGAATAAATGACAGGGGAGTTTTC CASSPRINDRGVF TRBJ2-5 TRBD1 - TRBV5-6
TGCAGTGCTCCTAGACTAGTGGGAAATGAGCAGTTCTTC CSAPRLVGNEQFF TRBJ2-1 - few TRBV20-1
TGTGCCAGCAGCTCCGACAGGGTGAAGGACGAGCAGTACTTC CASSSDRVKDEQYF TRBJ2-7 TRBD1 few TRBV7-9
TGTGCCAGCAGTGATGCTAGCGGGAGTGAGACCCAGTACTTC CASSDASGSETQYF TRBJ2-5 TRBD2 few TRBV2
TGTGCCACCAGCAGGGTTAGCGGGGTCTCCTACAATGAGCAGTTCTTC CATSRVSGVSYNEQFF TRBJ2-1 TRBD2 - TRBV15
TGTGCCATCAAGCCGGGAGGCGTGGATCAGCCCCAGCATTTT CAIKPGGVDQPQHF TRBJ1-5 - few TRBV10-3
TGTGCCAGCAGTTACCTGGACAATGAGCAGTTCTTC CASSYLDNEQFF TRBJ2-1 - - TRBV6-2/TRBV6-3
TGTGCCAGCAGCTTGATCCTAGCTTACGATGAGCAGTTCTTC CASSLILAYDEQFF TRBJ2-1 - - TRBV7-9
TGTGCCAGCAGGGAGGACAGATACACTGAAGCTTTCTTT CASREDRYTEAFF TRBJ1-1 - - TRBV6-1
TGTGCCAGCAGCTTAGCGGAGCGGGGGGGGGGCAATGAGCAGTTCTTC CASSLAERGGGNEQFF TRBJ2-1 TRBD2 few TRBV7-2
TGTGCCAGCACTTTGGGGCCAACGGGAGGCCAGCAGTACTTC CASTLGPTGGQQYF TRBJ2-7 TRBD2 few TRBV12-3/TRBV12-4
TGTGCCAGCAGCCAGCACGCTACCTACGAGCAGTACTTC CASSQHATYEQYF TRBJ2-7 - - TRBV7-2
TGTGCCAGCAGTTTCGACAGTTGGTATCAGCCCCAGCATTTT CASSFDSWYQPQHF TRBJ1-5 - few TRBV12-3/TRBV12-4
TGTGCCAGCAGCTTGCTAGCGGGAGTACTATTGGAGGAGCAGTTCTTC CASSLLAGVLLEEQFF TRBJ2-1 TRBD2 few TRBV7-9
TGTGCCAGCAGTGAATATGGAAACACCATATATTTT CASSEYGNTIYF TRBJ1-3 - few TRBV25-1
TGTGCCAGCAGTTTAAATGAGAGAAGTCAGTACTTC CASSLNERSQYF TRBJ2-5 - few TRBV28
TGTGCCAGCACAAGATCCTTCCTTAACAATTCACCCCTCCACTTT CASTRSFLNNSPLHF TRBJ1-6 - - TRBV6-5
TGTGCCAGCAGCCCCCTCACCGGGGAGCTGTTTTTT CASSPLTGELFF TRBJ2-2 - many TRBV7-9
TGTGCCAGCTCACCGGGACTAGCGTACTCCTACAATGAGCAGTTCTTC CASSPGLAYSYNEQFF TRBJ2-1 TRBD2 few TRBV18